Sequencing of this T cell receptor beta chain was carried out in a study of regulatory dendritic cells for organ transplantation. Whole-study context: LPS was added to dendritic cell cultures on day 6.

V lost 0 bases and J 9 bases, leaving 9 bases between the germline ends. Germline CDR1 MNHEY, CDR2 SVGAGI. The CDR3 spans 13 residues. Allogeneic regulatory or mature dendritic cells were co-cultured for 5 days with CFSE-labeled sorted T cells at 1:10. Worth noting for this clone: Its target is unknown.

TCRdb keeps only in-frame clones here, not all; method: immunoSEQ multiplex PCR. The sample lists some 11,000 clones; just under 75% were seen once. Sequencing used naive CD4+ T cells from blood cultured with regulatory dendritic cells. Specified subset: CD45RA+ naive T cells. This chain connects TRBV6-5 to TRBJ2-4; D is possibly TRBD2 (5 bases). The TCR sequence derives from a human donor in good health. DNA of the CDR3: TGTGCCAGCAGTTACTCCGGGGTTACCATTCAGTACTTC. Translated, it gives CASSYSGVTIQYF.